The rows below give T cell receptor beta chains drawn from one sample of a study of human T cells and chemical hapten exposure. TCRdb re-called the RACE reads with MiXCR, one entry per CDR3 protein. The sample consists of over 35,000 distinct CDR3 sequences, about an eighth of them appearing once. The sample here was whole blood, taken in connection with sensitization to the hapten diphenylcyclopropenone (DPC). The origin of the receptors is a middle-aged woman with alopecia areata. Some clones in this sample may be carry-over from other donors' samples. The CDR3 runs from the conserved cysteine through the conserved F or W. D genes are given only for firm matches. Size tells how often a clone was seen (once, few, many) or the class of an expanded clone, and some rows leave it out.

11 | . | . | TRBJ2-3 | TRBV2 | TGTGCCAGCAGTCCTGAGGGACATCCTTATTTT | CASSPEGHPYF
13 | few | TRBD1 | TRBJ1-1 | TRBV27 | TGTGCCAGCAGTAGGGACAGAAACACTGAAGCTTTCTTT | CASSRDRNTEAFF
14 | . | . | TRBJ2-2 | TRBV10-3 | TGTGCCATCACAGGGCGGCTCAACACCGGGGAGCTGTTTTTT | CAITGRLNTGELFF
15 | many | . | TRBJ2-6 | TRBV29-1 | TGCAGCGTCAGCTCAGGGGTGCCTGGGGCCAACGTCCTGACTTTC | CSVSSGVPGANVLTF
14 | . | TRBD2 | TRBJ2-3 | TRBV20-1 | TGCAGTGCTCCCGGGACTAGCAAGTCCGATACGCAGTATTTT | CSAPGTSKSDTQYF
14 | many | . | TRBJ2-1 | TRBV10-3 | TGTGCCATCAGTGATCCGACTAGTCTACGCGAGCAGTTCTTC | CAISDPTSLREQFF
16 | few | TRBD1 | TRBJ2-3 | TRBV4-3 | TGCGCCAGCAGCCCCCGTACAGGGGGACCCACAGATACGCAGTATTTT | CASSPRTGGPTDTQYF
14 | . | . | TRBJ1-5 | TRBV28 | TGTGCCATCCAGGACGGCGATTTAGTTCAGCCCCAGCATTTT | CAIQDGDLVQPQHF
17 | . | . | TRBJ2-7 | TRBV9 | TGTGCCAGCAGCCCCGCGAAAACTAGTCCCCACTCCTACGAGCAGTACTTC | CASSPAKTSPHSYEQYF
15 | many | . | TRBJ2-5 | TRBV7-2 | TGTGCCAGCAGCTTAGTGGGGGCCTTTTCGGAGACCCAGTACTTC | CASSLVGAFSETQYF
14 | . | TRBD2 | TRBJ2-1 | TRBV27 | TGTGCCTCCGGGACTAGCGGGATTCAGGATGAGCAGTTCTTC | CASGTSGIQDEQFF
15 | many | . | TRBJ2-5 | TRBV7-2 | TGTGCCAGCAGCTTCAACACGATGGGCCAAGAGACCCAGTACTTC | CASSFNTMGQETQYF
13 | . | . | TRBJ1-1 | TRBV29-1 | TGCAGCGTCAACGACCCGGGTCGAACTGAAGCTTTCTTT | CSVNDPGRTEAFF
15 | many | TRBD1 | TRBJ2-7 | TRBV11-2 | TGTGCCAGCAGCTTCGGACAGGGATCCTCCTACGAGCAGTACTTC | CASSFGQGSSYEQYF
13 | . | TRBD1 | TRBJ1-1 | TRBV7-2 | TGTGCCAGCAGCCCCCGACAGGGACTTGAAGCTTTCTTT | CASSPRQGLEAFF
14 | . | . | TRBJ1-1 | TRBV11-3 | TGTGCCAGCAGCTTAGACAGGGCGAACACTGAAGCTTTCTTT | CASSLDRANTEAFF
19 | many | . | TRBJ1-2 | TRBV5-6 | TGTGCCAGCAGCACCCGCTTTCTCCGGGAAAGGGCCCTTTCCTATGGCTACACCTTC | CASSTRFLRERALSYGYTF
14 | few | TRBD1 | TRBJ1-5 | TRBV7-8 | TGTGCCAGCAGCTTAGCGGACAGGGGCCAGCCCCAGCATTTT | CASSLADRGQPQHF
15 | . | . | TRBJ2-5 | TRBV6-4 | TGTGCCAGCAGTAATACGGACGGGAACCAAGAGACCCAGTACTTC | CASSNTDGNQETQYF
12 | . | . | TRBJ1-2 | TRBV7-9 | TGTGCCAGCAGCCCGGACGGCTATGGCTACACCTTC | CASSPDGYGYTF
13 | . | TRBD2 | TRBJ2-1 | TRBV29-1 | TGCAGCGTTGCCGGGAGGATGAACAATGAGCAGTTCTTC | CSVAGRMNNEQFF
13 | few | . | TRBJ2-1 | TRBV28 | TGTGCCAGCACTCCAATCCCTCCCAGCAGTGGGTTCTTC | CASTPIPPSSGFF
15 | many | TRBD1 | TRBJ2-2 | TRBV10-3 | TGTGCCATCAGTGCGGACAGGGGGGACACCGGGGAGCTGTTTTTT | CAISADRGDTGELFF
13 | many | TRBD1 | TRBJ1-1 | TRBV28 | TGTGCCAGCTGGGACAGAGGGGGAACTGAAGCTTTCTTT | CASWDRGGTEAFF
14 | few | . | TRBJ1-5 | TRBV28 | TGTGCCAGCCGGGGTGGGGGGAGCAATCAGCCCCAGCATTTT | CASRGGGSNQPQHF
16 | few | . | TRBJ2-5 | TRBV9 | TGTGCCAGCAGCGTAGACTGGCGGAGCCCCAAAGAGACCCAGTACTTC | CASSVDWRSPKETQYF
15 | many | . | TRBJ1-5 | TRBV27 | TGTGCCAGCAGGGTGTTAGGGGACCGCAATCAGCCCCAGCATTTT | CASRVLGDRNQPQHF
15 | many | . | TRBJ2-3 | TRBV5-4 | TGTGCCAGCAGCTTGGCTTGGGGGAGCACAGATACGCAGTATTTT | CASSLAWGSTDTQYF
13 | many | . | TRBJ2-1 | TRBV30 | TGTGCCTGGAGTAGTGGCACAGACAATGAGCAGTTCTTC | CAWSSGTDNEQFF
15 | many | TRBD1 | TRBJ1-1 | TRBV5-5 | TGTGCCAGCAGCTTCGGACAGGGGTCGAACACTGAAGCTTTCTTT | CASSFGQGSNTEAFF
15 | . | . | TRBJ2-1 | TRBV20-1 | TGCAGTGCTAGAGTAGGCGGGGGCCCTACCAATGAGCAGTTCTTC | CSARVGGGPTNEQFF
14 | few | . | TRBJ2-2 | TRBV2 | TGTGCCAGCAGTGACATCACGAACACCGGGGAGCTGTTTTTT | CASSDITNTGELFF
15 | . | TRBD2 | TRBJ2-3 | TRBV28 | TGTGCCAGCATCCCCAGCGGGAGGGCCACCGATACGCAGTATTTT | CASIPSGRATDTQYF
16 | many | TRBD2 | TRBJ2-5 | TRBV2 | TGTGCCAGCAGTGAAGCTAGCGGGAGGGCCAAAGAGACCCAGTACTTC | CASSEASGRAKETQYF
16 | many | TRBD2 | TRBJ2-2 | TRBV10-3 | TGTGCCATCAGTGAACAAGGACTAGGGAACACCGGGGAGCTGTTTTTT | CAISEQGLGNTGELFF
11 | . | . | TRBJ1-2 | TRBV29-1 | TGCAGCGTTGGGTACAACTATGGCTACACCTTC | CSVGYNYGYTF
13 | few | . | TRBJ2-3 | TRBV9 | TGTGCCAGCAGCGATGACAACACAGATACGCAGTATTTT | CASSDDNTDTQYF
13 | . | TRBD2 | TRBJ2-1 | TRBV29-1 | TGCAGCGCTGGACTAGCGGGAGACAATGAGCAGTTCTTC | CSAGLAGDNEQFF
13 | few | . | TRBJ1-1 | TRBV20-1 | TGCAGTGCTAGGGACTCACTGAACACTGAAGCTTTCTTT | CSARDSLNTEAFF
16 | . | TRBD2 | TRBJ2-1 | TRBV18 | TGTGCCAGCTCACCACCTAATAGCGGGAGAAACAATGAGCAGTTCTTC | CASSPPNSGRNNEQFF
16 | many | TRBD1 | TRBJ2-7 | TRBV18 | TGTGCCAGCTCACGACAGGGTCCCGGAAGCTCCTACGAGCAGTACTTC | CASSRQGPGSSYEQYF
18 | . | TRBD2 | TRBJ2-2 | TRBV20-1 | TGCAGTGCTACCCCACTAGCGGGGCTAGAGTCGAACACCGGGGAGCTGTTTTTT | CSATPLAGLESNTGELFF
12 | many | . | TRBJ2-1 | TRBV28 | TGTGCTACCGGCGTATCCTACAATGAGCAGTTCTTC | CATGVSYNEQFF
15 | many | . | TRBJ1-2 | TRBV7-9 | TGTGCCAGCAGCCTCGAATCGGCTTATGACTATGGCTACACCTTC | CASSLESAYDYGYTF